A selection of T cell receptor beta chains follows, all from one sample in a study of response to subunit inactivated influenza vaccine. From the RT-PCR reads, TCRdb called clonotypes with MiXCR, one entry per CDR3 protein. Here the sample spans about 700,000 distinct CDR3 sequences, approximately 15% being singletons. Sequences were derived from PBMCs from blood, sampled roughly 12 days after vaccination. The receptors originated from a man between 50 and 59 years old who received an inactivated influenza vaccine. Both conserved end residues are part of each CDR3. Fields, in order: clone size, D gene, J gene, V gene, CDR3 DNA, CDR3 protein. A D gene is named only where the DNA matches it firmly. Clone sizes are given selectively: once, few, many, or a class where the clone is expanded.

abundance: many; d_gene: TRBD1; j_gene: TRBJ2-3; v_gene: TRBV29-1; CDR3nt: TGCAGCGTGTCGACAGGGAGCACAGATACGCAGTATTTT; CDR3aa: CSVSTGSTDTQYF
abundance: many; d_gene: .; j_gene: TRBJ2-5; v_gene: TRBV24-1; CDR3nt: TGTGCCACCAGTGATGGAGGGGATGGGAAAGAGACCCAGTACTTC; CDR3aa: CATSDGGDGKETQYF
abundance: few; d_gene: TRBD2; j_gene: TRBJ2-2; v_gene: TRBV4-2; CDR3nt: TGTGCCAGCAGCCTATCGCTAGCGGGAGAAGCCGGGGAGCTGTTTTTT; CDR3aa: CASSLSLAGEAGELFF
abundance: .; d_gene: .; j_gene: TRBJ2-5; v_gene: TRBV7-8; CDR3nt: TGTGCCAGCAGCCTCCGTCGGGCTTGGGGCGAAATTCAAGAGACCCAGTACTTC; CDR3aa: CASSLRRAWGEIQETQYF
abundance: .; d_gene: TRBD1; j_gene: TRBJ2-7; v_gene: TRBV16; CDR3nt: TGTGCCAGCAGCCCGACGACAGGGGTCCCAACCTACGAGCAGTACTTC; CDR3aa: CASSPTTGVPTYEQYF
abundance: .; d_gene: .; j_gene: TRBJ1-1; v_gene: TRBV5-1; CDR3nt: TGCGCCAGCAGGCCACTCCAATCGAACACTGAAGCTTTCTTT; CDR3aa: CASRPLQSNTEAFF
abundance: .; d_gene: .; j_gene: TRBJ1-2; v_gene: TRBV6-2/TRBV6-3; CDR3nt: TGTGCCAGCGGAACAACGGGACGGACGGCACCTAACTATGGCTACACCTTC; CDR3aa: CASGTTGRTAPNYGYTF
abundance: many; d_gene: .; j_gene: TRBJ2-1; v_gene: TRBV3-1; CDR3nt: TGTGCCAGCAGCCAAGGGTCCCCTAGTCACCACAATGAGCAGTTCTTC; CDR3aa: CASSQGSPSHHNEQFF
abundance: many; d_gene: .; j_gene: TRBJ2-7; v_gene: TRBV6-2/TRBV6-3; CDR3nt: TGTGCCAGCAGTTACTCGGACTCACTCACATCCTCCTACGAGCAGTACTTC; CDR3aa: CASSYSDSLTSSYEQYF
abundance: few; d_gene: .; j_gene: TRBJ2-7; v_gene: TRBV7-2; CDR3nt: TGTGCCAGCATTCCTGCAGCTGGGACTTACGAGCAGTACTTC; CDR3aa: CASIPAAGTYEQYF
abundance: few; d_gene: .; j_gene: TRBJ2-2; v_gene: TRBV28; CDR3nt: TGTGCCAGCAGTTCCTCCGTTCGGCCTGACACCGGGGAGCTGTTTTTT; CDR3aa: CASSSSVRPDTGELFF
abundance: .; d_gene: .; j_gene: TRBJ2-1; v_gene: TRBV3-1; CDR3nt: TGTGCCAGCAGTTCAATAACAGGTGGACCTTACAATGAGCAGTTCTTC; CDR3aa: CASSSITGGPYNEQFF
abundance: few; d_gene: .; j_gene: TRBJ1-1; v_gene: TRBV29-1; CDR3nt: TGCAGCGTCAATAAGGGGACTGAAGCTTTCTTT; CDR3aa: CSVNKGTEAFF
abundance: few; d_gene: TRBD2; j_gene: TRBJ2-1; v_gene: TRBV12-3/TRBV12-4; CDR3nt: TGTGCCAGCAGTTCCTGGACTAGCGGGAGCAGGGGGAGTGAGCAGTTCTTC; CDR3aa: CASSSWTSGSRGSEQFF
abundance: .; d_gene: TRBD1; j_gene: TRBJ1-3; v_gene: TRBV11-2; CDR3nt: TGTGCCAGCAGCTTAGATCGCAGGGGGCTTACTGGAAACACCATATATTTT; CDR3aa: CASSLDRRGLTGNTIYF
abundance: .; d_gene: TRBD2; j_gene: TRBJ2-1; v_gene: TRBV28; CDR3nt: TGTGCCAGCAGTTTCGTCAGGGATGATAGCGGGAGCTCCTACAATGAGCAGTTCTTC; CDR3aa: CASSFVRDDSGSSYNEQFF
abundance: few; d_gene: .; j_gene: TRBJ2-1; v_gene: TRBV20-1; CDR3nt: TGCAGTGCTAGACTTGGTGGTTACGGTGAGCAGTTCTTC; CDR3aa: CSARLGGYGEQFF
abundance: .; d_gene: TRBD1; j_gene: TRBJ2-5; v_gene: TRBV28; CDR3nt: TGTGCCAGCAGTTTCGGACAGGGGTCCCAGTACTTC; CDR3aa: CASSFGQGSQYF